The subject of this entry is one TCR beta chain. The antigen this receptor binds is unknown. It has no much larger one-base neighbor in the sample; base qualities were not kept. Healthy HIV-negative adults with no recently reported acute infections or vaccinations were included as donors. Only Caucasian adults living in Nashville, Tennessee, USA were represented among the donors. CD4+ T cells were enriched by magnetic negative selection, after which naive cells were positively selected on CD45RA and the negative fraction was taken as the memory subset. After blood collection by leukapheresis, PBMCs were isolated using Ficoll-Histopaque density gradient centrifugation and then cryopreserved in the vapor phase of liquid nitrogen. Analytical flow cytometry was used to check the purity and quantity of every magnetically sorted T cell population. Each sorted fraction had its genomic DNA isolated and then quantified by UV absorbance on a Nanodrop 2000c.

This record belongs to a study of shared clonotypes between healthy human individuals (dated by TCRdb to the early 2020s). General notes on the study: The cohort comprised a couple of women and a few men aged 18 to 49 years. Per donor, leukapheresis produced somewhere between about 0.8 and 9 billion PBMCs. Per donor, three plates each were used for CD4 naive and CD4 memory, two for CD8 naive, and one for CD8 memory. To estimate repertoire size and how much clonotypes are shared between individuals, the study performed deep sequencing of blood TCR repertoires from a few healthy adults. To increase sequencing depth and limit assay-specific biases, different laboratories used diverse techniques to prepare libraries and sequence TCR repertoires. Study-wide findings and limitations: Rarefaction of sorted-subset datasets indicated incomplete sequencing despite the large sequencing depth. Based on pairwise subsampling, the degree of clonotype sharing among donors was expected to be affected by sequencing depth. Because the study included a small number of donors, the genetic and exposure-history diversity represented was limited. Across four donors, around 5.4% of naive CD4, roughly 3.5% of naive CD8, 2% to 2.5% of memory CD4, and 0.3% to 0.45% of memory CD8 clonotypes were shared. Sampling was limited to blood, and TCR repertoires in tissue likely differ from TCR repertoires in blood. Compared with non-shared clonotypes, clonotypes shared by all four sorted-subset donors had higher generation probabilities. Larger estimated clonotype richness was generally found for naive subsets than for memory subsets.

Using the deep immunoSEQ assay, multiplex PCR amplified TCR CDR3 regions from genomic DNA. For each cell subset, the extracted genomic DNA was distributed evenly across all wells of several immunoSEQ 96-well plates, and each plate served as one replicate. For sorted subsets, 200 to 250 ng of genomic DNA, equivalent to 25,000 to 35,000 T cell genomes, went into each replicate PCR. Purified libraries were measured with a Qubit 3.0 fluorometer, size-checked on a Bioanalyzer 2100, and measured again with the KAPA Library Quantification kit. Each immunoSEQ 96-well plate was sequenced on its own single-read 150-cycle Illumina NextSeq 550 flow cell. Regarding the original processing steps: Because only junctional sequences without quality scores were contained in the immunoSEQ output, filtering matching that applied to full-length reads could not be performed. Sequences were annotated with PyIR, a Python wrapper for IgBLAST v1.9, using IMGT germline references to assign V/J genes and CDR3. Any read was removed if the V/J assignment was weak (E-value above 1e-6), the CDR3 was missing, or the read contained stop codons, out-of-frame junctions, or ambiguous translated residues. A V3J clonotype was defined by an identical inferred V gene, J gene, and CDR3 amino acid sequence. The percentage overlap between two repertoires was calculated by dividing the number of shared unique clonotypes by the size of the smaller repertoire. RTK rarefaction, the Chao1 estimator, and Recon v2.1 estimates of unobserved clonotypes were used to assess repertoire richness. OLGA was used to compute generation probabilities for all TCRbeta clonotypes that the gDNA method yielded from four donors. Sourced from immuneACCESS, this table was stored by TCRdb with only in-frame sequences that have V and J called. A share of the clones is absent; for the studies checked, an unresolved V gene accounts for under half, and the remainder has no known explanation. The V and J calls and clone size were taken over from that table, and D and trimming were inferred from the DNA. This sample comprises under 2,500,000 clones, more than 90% of them detected only once. More than 0.1% of the sample goes to the ten largest clones.

Including cysteine and phenylalanine, the CDR3 has 14 amino acids. Kept here is only the CDR3 DNA, which spans 42 bases and is read in frame from base 1. V gives up 4 bases and J gives up 2 bases, and the segment between their germline ends measures 10 bases. As encoded in the germline V gene, CDR1 is LGHNT while CDR2 is FRNRAP. The sequence joins TRBV12-5 to TRBJ2-3; tentative D gene TRBD2, with 5 bases matching. This sequence was found in a man younger than 35 in good health. The sequencing sample was made of naive CD4+ T cells sorted from blood. Explained via the paper, the cell subset or site label denotes: CD45RA+ positively selected. The nucleotide sequence is given as TGTGCTAGTGGTTCCCCTAGCCCCACAGATACGCAGTATTTT. It codes for CASGSPSPTDTQYF.